The rows below give T cell receptor beta chains drawn from one sample of a study of Graves' ophthalmopathy and Graves' hyperthyroidism. TCRdb called the multiplex PCR reads again in MiXCR, with one record for every CDR3 protein. The sample lists fewer than 400,000 distinct CDR3 sequences, about 16% occurring once. The sample was peripheral blood. The receptors were gathered from a woman aged 18-29 years with Graves' ophthalmopathy. Both conserved end residues are part of each CDR3. The D gene is left open where the match is weak. The listing skips clone size in some rows; elsewhere it reads once, few, many or a size class.

D: TRBD1
J: TRBJ2-2
V: TRBV6-2/TRBV6-3
size: many
DNA: TGTGCCAGCAGTTTCCATAAGACAGGGGGCGCAGGAACCGGGGAGCTGTTTTTT
CDR3: CASSFHKTGGAGTGELFF

D: NA
J: TRBJ2-7
V: TRBV7-9
size: NA
DNA: TGTGCCAGCATCTTAAGGGGGGACGAGCAGTACTTC
CDR3: CASILRGDEQYF

D: TRBD2
J: TRBJ2-5
V: TRBV11-2
size: many
DNA: TGTGCCAGCAGCTTAGGACTAGCGGGAGGGATAGAGACCCAGTACTTC
CDR3: CASSLGLAGGIETQYF

D: NA
J: TRBJ1-1
V: TRBV4-1
size: many
DNA: TGCGCCAGCAGCCAAGATCTAGGGGGGAACACTGAAGCTTTCTTT
CDR3: CASSQDLGGNTEAFF

D: TRBD1
J: TRBJ1-3
V: TRBV29-1
size: many
DNA: TGCAGCGTTCAGGGGGTCTCTGGAAACACCATATATTTT
CDR3: CSVQGVSGNTIYF

D: TRBD2
J: TRBJ2-5
V: TRBV7-2
size: many
DNA: TGTGCCAGCAGCCAGAGGGGAGGCGGGGGGGCGTCTAGAGAGACCCAGTACTTC
CDR3: CASSQRGGGGASRETQYF

D: NA
J: TRBJ1-2
V: TRBV28
size: many
DNA: TGTGCCAGCAGTTTTTGGGCCTTAATCTATGGCTACACCTTC
CDR3: CASSFWALIYGYTF

D: TRBD1
J: TRBJ1-1
V: TRBV15
size: many
DNA: TGTGCCTCTGCTATAAGGGGACAGGGGGTTTTAAACACTGAAGCTTTCTTT
CDR3: CASAIRGQGVLNTEAFF

D: NA
J: TRBJ1-5
V: TRBV2
size: many
DNA: TGTGCCAGCAGTGCCCGCTCGACAGACGGGAATCAGCCCCAGCATTTT
CDR3: CASSARSTDGNQPQHF

D: TRBD1
J: TRBJ1-2
V: TRBV6-1
size: many
DNA: TGTGCCAGCAGTGAAAGACAGGGATGGAACTATGGCTACACCTTC
CDR3: CASSERQGWNYGYTF

D: NA
J: TRBJ1-5
V: TRBV28
size: many
DNA: TGTGCCAGCAGGTGGACAGTTAGCAATCAGCCCCAGCATTTT
CDR3: CASRWTVSNQPQHF

D: NA
J: TRBJ1-2
V: TRBV9
size: many
DNA: TGTGCCAGCAGCGTAGAAGGCAGGCTTTTCTATGGCTACACCTTC
CDR3: CASSVEGRLFYGYTF

D: NA
J: TRBJ2-7
V: TRBV29-1
size: few
DNA: TGCAGCGTTGAAGAATGGACGGGGCTCTCCTACGAGCAGTACTTC
CDR3: CSVEEWTGLSYEQYF

D: TRBD2
J: TRBJ2-5
V: TRBV11-2
size: many
DNA: TGTGCCAGCAGCTTAACCCCGCGACTAGCGGGGACTCAAGAGACCCAGTACTTC
CDR3: CASSLTPRLAGTQETQYF

D: TRBD1
J: TRBJ1-2
V: TRBV20-1
size: many
DNA: TGCAGTGCTAGAGATCACAACAGGGGCTATGGCTACACCTTC
CDR3: CSARDHNRGYGYTF

D: NA
J: TRBJ2-5
V: TRBV11-2
size: NA
DNA: TGTGCCAGCAGCTTAGTAGTGGATGAGACCCAGTACTTC
CDR3: CASSLVVDETQYF

D: TRBD2
J: TRBJ2-7
V: TRBV11-2
size: many
DNA: TGTGCCAGCAGCTTAGGGGTAGCGGGAGGCTACGAGCAGTACTTC
CDR3: CASSLGVAGGYEQYF

D: NA
J: TRBJ2-7
V: TRBV6-2/TRBV6-3
size: NA
DNA: TGTGCCAGCAGTTACTTTGGGGCGGGACCACCCCACGAGCAGTACTTC
CDR3: CASSYFGAGPPHEQYF

D: NA
J: TRBJ2-7
V: TRBV6-5
size: NA
DNA: TGTGCCAGCAGTTACTCCAACCTGCCCTACGAGCAGTACTTC
CDR3: CASSYSNLPYEQYF

D: NA
J: TRBJ2-3
V: TRBV3-1
size: many
DNA: TGTGCCAGCAGCCAAGTCTCTGACAACACAGATACGCAGTATTTT
CDR3: CASSQVSDNTDTQYF

D: NA
J: TRBJ1-5
V: TRBV4-1
size: many
DNA: TGCGCCAGCAGCCAAAGGTCTAGCAATCAGCCCCAGCATTTT
CDR3: CASSQRSSNQPQHF

D: NA
J: TRBJ1-1
V: TRBV5-1
size: NA
DNA: TGCGCCAGCAGCTACGAAAGGGGTGCCTTGGACACTGAAGCTTTCTTT
CDR3: CASSYERGALDTEAFF

D: NA
J: TRBJ2-7
V: TRBV7-2
size: many
DNA: TGTGCCAGCAGTTACACTAGCTCCAGCTCCTACGAGCAGTACTTC
CDR3: CASSYTSSSSYEQYF

D: NA
J: TRBJ1-5
V: TRBV5-1
size: many
DNA: TGCGCCAGCAGCTTGGAAGGGGTTAGCAATCAGCCCCAGCATTTT
CDR3: CASSLEGVSNQPQHF

D: NA
J: TRBJ1-3
V: TRBV28
size: many
DNA: TGTGCCAGCAGTTTATCGCTACGTGGGTTCGGTGGAAACACCATATATTTT
CDR3: CASSLSLRGFGGNTIYF

D: TRBD1
J: TRBJ2-4
V: TRBV12-3/TRBV12-4
size: many
DNA: TGTGCCAGCAGTTTGACAGGGGCTCGAATAGCCAAAAACATTCAGTACTTC
CDR3: CASSLTGARIAKNIQYF

D: TRBD2
J: TRBJ2-5
V: TRBV7-2
size: many
DNA: TGTGCCAGCAGACAGAGCGGGGGAAAAGAGACCCAGTACTTC
CDR3: CASRQSGGKETQYF

D: TRBD2
J: TRBJ2-7
V: TRBV6-1
size: NA
DNA: TGTGCCAGCAGCAAACTTAGCGGGCTCTCCTACGAGCAGTACTTC
CDR3: CASSKLSGLSYEQYF

D: NA
J: TRBJ1-1
V: TRBV19
size: many
DNA: TGTGCCAGTACCCAACGGGGGGGATCGACTGAAGCTTTCTTT
CDR3: CASTQRGGSTEAFF

D: NA
J: TRBJ2-4
V: TRBV11-1
size: NA
DNA: TGTGCCAGCAGCTTATCGACCGGGGACATTCAGTACTTC
CDR3: CASSLSTGDIQYF

D: NA
J: TRBJ2-3
V: TRBV12-3/TRBV12-4
size: many
DNA: TGTGCCAGCAGTTCGGAGGGACGGGACACAGATACGCAGTATTTT
CDR3: CASSSEGRDTDTQYF

D: NA
J: TRBJ2-7
V: TRBV6-2/TRBV6-3
size: many
DNA: TGTGCCAGCAGTCCCCCGGGACGGTTAGGTGGCGGGCTCTCCTACGAGCAGTACTTC
CDR3: CASSPPGRLGGGLSYEQYF